This TCR beta chain comes out of a study of blood T cell repertoires in COVID-19. Across the whole study: Sources were T cells, B-cell-depleted T cells, or PBMCs; the material itself was cDNA or gDNA.

The protocol was immunoSEQ multiplex PCR, while the TCRdb copy is restricted to in-frame clones and leaves out a portion. Here the sample spans just over 250,000 clones, around 87% being singletons. About this clone itself: The sample contains more than one DNA sequence encoding this CDR3.

CDR1 SGHRS and CDR2 YFSETQ come from the germline V gene. Trimming pared 0 bases from V and 1 base from J, leaving 5 bases between. This CDR3 spans 14 amino acids. The sample taken for sequencing was peripheral blood. The rearrangement joins TRBV5-1 to TRBJ1-3; no clear D. The source of this sequence is a woman aged 45-65 years with acute or convalescent COVID-19. CDR3 in amino acids: CASSLDSSGNTIYF. CDR3 DNA sequence: TGCGCCAGCAGCTTGGACAGTTCTGGAAACACCATATATTTT.